A selection of T cell receptor beta chains follows, all from one sample in a study of shared clonotypes between healthy human individuals. Here immunoSEQ multiplex PCR was the method, and the copy in TCRdb shows in-frame clones only, minus some. The top ten hold approximately 0.39% of the sample, which has over 2 million clones, around 93% seen once. Specimen: naive CD4+ T cells from PBMCs. Receptors were obtained from a man between 18 and 35 years old in good health. Some clones in this sample may be carry-over from other donors' samples. Both conserved end residues are part of each CDR3. The order of the fields is J gene, clone size, D gene, V gene, CDR3 length, CDR3 protein, CDR3 DNA. The D gene is left open where the match is weak. Rows give clone size only sometimes, using once, few, many, or a class for an expanded clone.

j_call: TRBJ2-5
clone_size: once
d_call: -
v_call: TRBV29-1
cdr3_length: 16
cdr3_aa: CSVQSGQAGGQETQYF
cdr3_nt: TGCAGCGTCCAATCGGGGCAGGCCGGCGGGCAAGAGACCCAGTACTTC

j_call: TRBJ2-5
clone_size: -
d_call: -
v_call: TRBV4-2
cdr3_length: 15
cdr3_aa: CASSQEGHLQETQYF
cdr3_nt: TGTGCCAGCAGCCAGGAAGGACACCTACAAGAGACCCAGTACTTC

j_call: TRBJ2-1
clone_size: -
d_call: -
v_call: TRBV29-1
cdr3_length: 14
cdr3_aa: CSAEALLQNNEQFF
cdr3_nt: TGCAGCGCCGAGGCCTTGCTTCAAAACAATGAGCAGTTCTTC

j_call: TRBJ1-2
clone_size: -
d_call: -
v_call: TRBV1
cdr3_length: 18
cdr3_aa: CTSSQLYRRDSTNYGYTF
cdr3_nt: TGCACCAGCAGCCAATTGTACCGGAGGGACTCCACTAACTATGGCTACACCTTC

j_call: TRBJ1-1
clone_size: -
d_call: TRBD1
v_call: TRBV28
cdr3_length: 14
cdr3_aa: CASKQGARGTEAFF
cdr3_nt: TGTGCCAGCAAACAGGGGGCGCGCGGCACTGAAGCTTTCTTT

j_call: TRBJ2-2
clone_size: -
d_call: -
v_call: TRBV21-1
cdr3_length: 17
cdr3_aa: CASSLRSGTGPPGELFF
cdr3_nt: TGTGCCAGCAGCTTGCGATCCGGGACAGGGCCCCCCGGGGAGCTGTTTTTT

j_call: TRBJ2-7
clone_size: once
d_call: TRBD1
v_call: TRBV7-7
cdr3_length: 14
cdr3_aa: CASSPQDRGQEQYF
cdr3_nt: TGTGCCAGCAGCCCACAGGACAGGGGGCAGGAGCAGTACTTC

j_call: TRBJ2-6
clone_size: -
d_call: -
v_call: TRBV5-4
cdr3_length: 15
cdr3_aa: CASSFSLSGANVLTF
cdr3_nt: TGTGCCAGCAGCTTTTCCCTCTCTGGGGCCAACGTCCTGACTTTC

j_call: TRBJ2-1
clone_size: once
d_call: TRBD1
v_call: TRBV9
cdr3_length: 16
cdr3_aa: CASSVGGTGAYNEQFF
cdr3_nt: TGTGCCAGCAGCGTAGGAGGGACAGGGGCCTACAATGAGCAGTTCTTC

j_call: TRBJ1-3
clone_size: -
d_call: -
v_call: TRBV29-1
cdr3_length: 15
cdr3_aa: CSVSDRRLSGNTIYF
cdr3_nt: TGCAGCGTTTCTGACCGTCGCCTCTCTGGAAACACCATATATTTT

j_call: TRBJ2-2
clone_size: -
d_call: -
v_call: TRBV13
cdr3_length: 16
cdr3_aa: CASSFSRVRGPGELFF
cdr3_nt: TGTGCCAGCAGCTTTTCTAGGGTTCGGGGCCCCGGGGAGCTGTTTTTT

j_call: TRBJ1-2
clone_size: -
d_call: -
v_call: TRBV18
cdr3_length: 14
cdr3_aa: CASSPPGVGYGYTF
cdr3_nt: TGTGCCAGCTCACCTCCGGGGGTAGGCTATGGCTACACCTTC

j_call: TRBJ2-3
clone_size: -
d_call: -
v_call: TRBV6-5
cdr3_length: 11
cdr3_aa: CASSATDTQYF
cdr3_nt: TGTGCCAGCAGTGCCACAGATACGCAGTATTTT

j_call: TRBJ1-1
clone_size: -
d_call: -
v_call: TRBV6-5
cdr3_length: 13
cdr3_aa: CASQVFRDTEAFF
cdr3_nt: TGTGCCAGCCAGGTATTTCGCGACACTGAAGCTTTCTTT

j_call: TRBJ2-1
clone_size: -
d_call: -
v_call: TRBV6-5
cdr3_length: 15
cdr3_aa: CASSYSRGPSNEQFF
cdr3_nt: TGTGCCAGCAGTTACTCACGGGGGCCAAGCAATGAGCAGTTCTTC

j_call: TRBJ1-3
clone_size: -
d_call: -
v_call: TRBV7-2
cdr3_length: 15
cdr3_aa: CASSSGGRAGNTIYF
cdr3_nt: TGTGCCAGCAGCTCGGGGGGTCGGGCTGGAAACACCATATATTTT

j_call: TRBJ1-1
clone_size: -
d_call: TRBD1
v_call: TRBV6-5
cdr3_length: 14
cdr3_aa: CASKTGMTYTEAFF
cdr3_nt: TGTGCCAGCAAGACAGGGATGACGTACACTGAAGCTTTCTTT

j_call: TRBJ2-3
clone_size: once
d_call: -
v_call: TRBV6-4
cdr3_length: 14
cdr3_aa: CASSLGSGTDTQYF
cdr3_nt: TGTGCCAGCAGCCTGGGTTCAGGCACAGATACGCAGTATTTT

j_call: TRBJ2-1
clone_size: -
d_call: TRBD1
v_call: TRBV2
cdr3_length: 16
cdr3_aa: CASSEPRGTGAREQFF
cdr3_nt: TGTGCCAGCAGTGAACCGCGGGGGACAGGGGCGCGTGAGCAGTTCTTC

j_call: TRBJ2-1
clone_size: once
d_call: TRBD2
v_call: TRBV29-1
cdr3_length: 16
cdr3_aa: CSVESPSGYSYNEQFF
cdr3_nt: TGCAGCGTTGAAAGCCCTAGCGGGTATTCCTACAATGAGCAGTTCTTC

j_call: TRBJ1-5
clone_size: -
d_call: -
v_call: TRBV15
cdr3_length: 13
cdr3_aa: CATSRDRGVNGHF
cdr3_nt: TGTGCCACCAGCAGAGATCGGGGTGTGAATGGGCATTTT

j_call: TRBJ2-5
clone_size: once
d_call: -
v_call: TRBV7-6
cdr3_length: 15
cdr3_aa: CASSLEVRIQETQYF
cdr3_nt: TGTGCCAGCAGCTTAGAGGTGCGGATCCAAGAGACCCAGTACTTC

j_call: TRBJ2-1
clone_size: once
d_call: -
v_call: TRBV5-5
cdr3_length: 14
cdr3_aa: CASSLYSFYNEQFF
cdr3_nt: TGTGCCAGCAGCTTGTACAGTTTCTACAATGAGCAGTTCTTC

j_call: TRBJ1-5
clone_size: -
d_call: -
v_call: TRBV6-5
cdr3_length: 13
cdr3_aa: CASSLQGGQPQHF
cdr3_nt: TGTGCCAGCAGTCTACAGGGCGGGCAGCCCCAGCATTTT

j_call: TRBJ2-7
clone_size: -
d_call: -
v_call: TRBV12-5
cdr3_length: 11
cdr3_aa: CASGLGYEQYF
cdr3_nt: TGTGCTAGTGGTTTGGGTTACGAGCAGTACTTC

j_call: TRBJ2-3
clone_size: -
d_call: TRBD2
v_call: TRBV29-1
cdr3_length: 15
cdr3_aa: CSLGLAGGKPDTQYF
cdr3_nt: TGCAGCCTCGGACTAGCGGGAGGGAAACCAGATACGCAGTATTTT

j_call: TRBJ1-2
clone_size: -
d_call: TRBD1
v_call: TRBV11-2
cdr3_length: 15
cdr3_aa: CASRTGTGDPYGYTF
cdr3_nt: TGTGCCAGCAGAACCGGGACAGGGGATCCATATGGCTACACCTTC

j_call: TRBJ2-5
clone_size: -
d_call: -
v_call: TRBV9
cdr3_length: 14
cdr3_aa: CASSVSRGPETQYF
cdr3_nt: TGTGCCAGCAGCGTAAGTCGGGGCCCAGAGACCCAGTACTTC

j_call: TRBJ1-4
clone_size: -
d_call: -
v_call: TRBV9
cdr3_length: 13
cdr3_aa: CASSVAWGEKLFF
cdr3_nt: TGTGCCAGCAGCGTAGCCTGGGGAGAAAAACTGTTTTTT

j_call: TRBJ2-7
clone_size: -
d_call: -
v_call: TRBV6-1
cdr3_length: 12
cdr3_aa: CASNYGSYEQYF
cdr3_nt: TGTGCCAGCAACTACGGGTCCTACGAGCAGTACTTC

j_call: TRBJ2-3
clone_size: -
d_call: TRBD2
v_call: TRBV11-2
cdr3_length: 14
cdr3_aa: CASSFTSGTDTQYF
cdr3_nt: TGTGCCAGCAGCTTTACTAGCGGGACGGATACGCAGTATTTT

j_call: TRBJ2-7
clone_size: -
d_call: TRBD1
v_call: TRBV7-2
cdr3_length: 13
cdr3_aa: CASSLRDSFEQYF
cdr3_nt: TGTGCCAGCAGCCTCCGGGACAGCTTCGAGCAGTACTTC